Below, 10 T cell receptor beta chains from the same sample are listed, as sequenced in a study of cytomegalovirus exposure and HLA in healthy donors (TCRdb year 2017). The library was made by the immunoSEQ multiplex PCR assay. A mixture of 60 forward primers for TCR Vbeta segments and 13 reverse primers for TCR Jbeta segments was used in the multiplex PCR. Not all clones reach the TCRdb copy of this immuneACCESS table, which keeps in-frame sequences only. Checked studies attribute under half of the gap to unresolved V genes and leave the rest unexplained. This sample has about 110,000 clones in its table, and about 80% of those were observed once. The top ten constitute over 10% of the sample. Sequenced sample: PBMCs. The receptors were gathered from a man younger than 45 in good health and CMV-seropositive.

There are a few counts of this clone. The chain carries TRBV5-4 and TRBJ1-5; TRBD1 might be the D (5 bases). CDR1 and CDR2 (germline): SGHNT, YYREEE (reference sequence). The CDR3 is made up of 15 amino acids. The V end lost 0 bases, the J end lost 4 bases, and 11 bases lay between the germline ends. CDR3 region: CASSLAGGHNQPQHF. The CDR3 region has the DNA TGTGCCAGCAGCTTGGCCGGGGGTCATAATCAGCCCCAGCATTTT.

This chain connects TRBV5-6 to TRBJ2-7; 8 bases map to TRBD1. The length of the CDR3 is 14 residues. CDR1 and CDR2 (germline): SGHDT, YYEEEE. V was pared by 4 bases and J by 3 bases, with 6 bases of the junction left unmatched. The CDR3 sequence: CASSHGTGYYEQYF. The CDR3 DNA is TGTGCCAGCAGCCACGGGACAGGTTACTACGAGCAGTACTTC.

This clone has only one observation. V and J are TRBV5-1 and TRBJ2-5; 9 bases match TRBD2. CDR1 and CDR2 (germline): SGHRS, YFSETQ. The CDR3 totals 18 residues. The V segment lost 1 base and the J segment 4 bases; nucleotides outside the gene matches: 14. The CDR3 region is CASSLSDGGGARGETQYF. The CDR3, as DNA: TGCGCCAGCAGCTTGAGTGACGGCGGGGGGGCCAGGGGAGAGACCCAGTACTTC.

This clone has more than one count but fewer than ten. V is TRBV5-1 and J is TRBJ1-2; D perhaps matches TRBD1 (5 bases). The CDR3 totals 14 residues. The germline gives CDR1 SGHRS, CDR2 YFSETQ. The V end lost 4 bases, the J end lost 3 bases, and 13 bases lay between the germline ends. The CDR3 sequence is CASSPRGTDYGYTF. Written as DNA, the CDR3 is TGCGCCAGCAGCCCTAGGGGAACGGACTATGGCTACACCTTC.

This clone occurred a few times. The chain is built from TRBV27 and TRBJ2-3, with TRBD2 matching over 8 bases. With 5 bases clipped from V and 2 bases from J, the junction kept 21 bases outside the gene matches. The CDR3 has 20 amino acids. CDR1 and CDR2 (germline): MNHEY, SMNVEV (reference sequence). This CDR3 is CASSPDGGINSGENTDTQYF. The CDR3 nucleotides read TGTGCCAGCAGTCCCGATGGTGGGATAAATAGCGGGGAGAACACAGATACGCAGTATTTT.

The CDR3 nucleotides read TGTGCCAGCAGGACAGGGGGGCCTAATGAAAAACTGTTTTTT. Its protein is CASRTGGPNEKLFF. V is TRBV6-5 and J is TRBJ1-4, with TRBD1 matching over 9 bases. CDR1 and CDR2 (germline): MNHEY, SVGAGI. The trim removed 6 bases at V and 3 bases at J, leaving 2 bases unmatched. The CDR3 is 14 residues long.

This clone was picked up a small number of times. The chain couples TRBV7-8 to TRBJ1-2; the D gene is possibly TRBD1 (6 bases). V dropped 5 bases and J dropped 0 bases, with 13 bases sitting between them. From germline, CDR1 is SGHVS and CDR2 FQNEAQ. The CDR3 spans 15 residues. CDR3 loop: CASSLGGTTNYGYTF. Written as DNA, the CDR3 is TGTGCCAGCAGCCTAGGGGGGACAACTAACTATGGCTACACCTTC.

The chain is built from TRBV7-9 and TRBJ2-1; D is possibly TRBD1 (5 bases). The length of the CDR3 is 15 residues. V lost 8 bases and J 9 bases, leaving 23 bases between the germline ends. Germline-derived CDR1 and CDR2 are SEHNR and FQNEAQ (reference sequence). The chain's CDR3 is CASSSADTLGPEQFF. The CDR3 region has the DNA TGTGCCAGCTCTTCCGCGGACACCCTGGGGCCTGAGCAGTTCTTC.

The CDR3 is CAWSEQGDQPQHF. DNA for the CDR3: TGTGCCTGGAGTGAACAGGGGGATCAGCCCCAGCATTTT. The J gene is TRBJ1-5, the V gene TRBV30; 8 bases agree with TRBD1. The CDR3 contains 13 residues. Germline V gives CDR1 GTSNPN, CDR2 SVGIG (reference sequence). With V trimmed by 1 base and J by 5 bases, 1 base remained unmatched.

The chain joins TRBV27 to TRBJ2-3; 8 positions agree with TRBD2. V trimming: 5 bases; J trimming: 2 bases; junction bases outside the gene matches: 6. This CDR3 region has 15 residues. Germline values: CDR1 MNHEY, CDR2 SMNVEV (reference sequence). The CDR3 protein is CASSPRAGVTDTQYF. Here the CDR3 DNA reads TGTGCCAGCAGTCCTCGAGCGGGGGTCACAGATACGCAGTATTTT.